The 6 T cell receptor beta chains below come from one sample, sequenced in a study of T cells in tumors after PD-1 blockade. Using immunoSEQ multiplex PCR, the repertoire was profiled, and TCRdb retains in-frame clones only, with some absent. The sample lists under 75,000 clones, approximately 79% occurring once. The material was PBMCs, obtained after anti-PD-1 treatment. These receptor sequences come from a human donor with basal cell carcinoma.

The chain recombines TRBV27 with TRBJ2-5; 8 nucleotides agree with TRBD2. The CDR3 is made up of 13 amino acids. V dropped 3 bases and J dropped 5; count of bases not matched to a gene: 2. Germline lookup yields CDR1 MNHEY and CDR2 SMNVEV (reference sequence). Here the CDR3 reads CASSFLAGETQYF. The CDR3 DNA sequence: TGTGCCAGCAGTTTCTTAGCGGGGGAGACCCAGTACTTC.

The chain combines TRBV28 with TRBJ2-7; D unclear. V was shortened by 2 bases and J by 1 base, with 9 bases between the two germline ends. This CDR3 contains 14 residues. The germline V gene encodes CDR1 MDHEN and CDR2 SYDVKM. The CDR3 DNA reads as TGTGCCAGCAGTTTAGGGCCAGTTTCCTACGAGCAGTACTTC. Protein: CASSLGPVSYEQYF.

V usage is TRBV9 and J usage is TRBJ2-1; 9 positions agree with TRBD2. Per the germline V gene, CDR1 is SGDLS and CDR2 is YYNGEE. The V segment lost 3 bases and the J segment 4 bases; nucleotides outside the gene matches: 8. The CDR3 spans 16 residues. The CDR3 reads CASSAIAGEEYNEQFF. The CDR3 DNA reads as TGTGCCAGCAGCGCTATAGCGGGGGAGGAGTACAATGAGCAGTTCTTC. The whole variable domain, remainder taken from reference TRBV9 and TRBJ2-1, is DSGVTQTPKHLITATGQRVTLRCSPRSGDLSVYWYQQSLDQGLQFLIQYYNGEERAKGNILERFSAQQFPDLHSELNLSSLELGDSALYFCASSAIAGEEYNEQFFGPGTRLTVL.

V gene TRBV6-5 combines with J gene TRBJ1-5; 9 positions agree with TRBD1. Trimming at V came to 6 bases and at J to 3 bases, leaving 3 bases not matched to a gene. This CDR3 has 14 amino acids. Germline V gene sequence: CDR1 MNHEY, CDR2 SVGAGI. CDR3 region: CASRTGGNNQPQHF. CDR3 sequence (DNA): TGTGCCAGCAGGACAGGGGGGAACAATCAGCCCCAGCATTTT.

The CDR3 region is CAIRGNTEAFF. As DNA, the CDR3 is TGTGCGATCCGGGGGAACACTGAAGCTTTCTTT. The chain combines TRBV28 with TRBJ1-1; no clear D. Germline V lookup: CDR1 MDHEN, CDR2 SYDVKM. CDR3 size: 11 residues.

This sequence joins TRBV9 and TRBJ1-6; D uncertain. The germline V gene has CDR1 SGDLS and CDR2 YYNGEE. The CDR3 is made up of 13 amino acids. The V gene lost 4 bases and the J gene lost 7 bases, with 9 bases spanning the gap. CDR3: CASSPQNNSPLHF. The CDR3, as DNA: TGTGCCAGCAGCCCCCAAAACAATTCACCCCTCCACTTT.